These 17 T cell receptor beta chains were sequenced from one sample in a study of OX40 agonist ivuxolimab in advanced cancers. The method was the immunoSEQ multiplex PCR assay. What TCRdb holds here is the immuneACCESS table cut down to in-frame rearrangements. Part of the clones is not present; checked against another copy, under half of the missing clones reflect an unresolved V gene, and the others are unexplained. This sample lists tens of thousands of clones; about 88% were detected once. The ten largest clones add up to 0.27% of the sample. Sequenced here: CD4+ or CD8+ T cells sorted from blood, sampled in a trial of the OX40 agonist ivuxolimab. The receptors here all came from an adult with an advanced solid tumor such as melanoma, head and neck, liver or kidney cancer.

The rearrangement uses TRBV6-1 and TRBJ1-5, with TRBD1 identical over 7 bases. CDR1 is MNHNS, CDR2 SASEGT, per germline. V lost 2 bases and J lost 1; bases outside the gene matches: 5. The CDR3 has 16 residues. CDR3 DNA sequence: TGTGCCAGCAGTGAAACTAGGGGGCTAAGCAATCAGCCCCAGCATTTT. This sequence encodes CASSETRGLSNQPQHF.

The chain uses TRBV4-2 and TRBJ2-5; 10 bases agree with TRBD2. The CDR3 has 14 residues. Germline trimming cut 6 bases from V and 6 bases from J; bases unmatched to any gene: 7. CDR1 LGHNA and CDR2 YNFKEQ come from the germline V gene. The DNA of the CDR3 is TGTGCCAGCAGAACTACGACTAGCGGGCAGACCCAGTACTTC. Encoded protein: CASRTTTSGQTQYF.

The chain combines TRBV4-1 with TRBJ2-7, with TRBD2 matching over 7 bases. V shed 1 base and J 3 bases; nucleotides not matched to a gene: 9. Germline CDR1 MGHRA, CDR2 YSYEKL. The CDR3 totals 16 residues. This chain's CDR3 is CASSQGVIRGDYEQYF. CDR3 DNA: TGCGCCAGCAGCCAAGGGGTCATTCGGGGGGACTACGAGCAGTACTTC.

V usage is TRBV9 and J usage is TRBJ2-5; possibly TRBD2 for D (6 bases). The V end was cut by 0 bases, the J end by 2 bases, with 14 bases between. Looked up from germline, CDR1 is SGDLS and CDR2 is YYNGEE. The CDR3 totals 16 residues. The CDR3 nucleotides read TGTGCCAGCAGCGTAGGGGTGGGAGGTTGGCAAGAGACCCAGTACTTC. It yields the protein CASSVGVGGWQETQYF.

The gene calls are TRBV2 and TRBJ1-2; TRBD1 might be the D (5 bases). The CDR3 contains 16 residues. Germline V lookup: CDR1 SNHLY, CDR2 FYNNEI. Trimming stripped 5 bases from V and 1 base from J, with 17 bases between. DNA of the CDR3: TGTGCCAGCAGTCCAAGAGTGGGGGGGAGTAACTATGGCTACACCTTC. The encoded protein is CASSPRVGGSNYGYTF.

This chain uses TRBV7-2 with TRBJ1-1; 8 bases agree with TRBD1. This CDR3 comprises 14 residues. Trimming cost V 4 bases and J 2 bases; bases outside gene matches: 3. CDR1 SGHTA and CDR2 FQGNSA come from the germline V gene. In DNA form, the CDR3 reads TGTGCCAGCAGCTGGGGACAGGTTAACACTGAAGCTTTCTTT. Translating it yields CASSWGQVNTEAFF.

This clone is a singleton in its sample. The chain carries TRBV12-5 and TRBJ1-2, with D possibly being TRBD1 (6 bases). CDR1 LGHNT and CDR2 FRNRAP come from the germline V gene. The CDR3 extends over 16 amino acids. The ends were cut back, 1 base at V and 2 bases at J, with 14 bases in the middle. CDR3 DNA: TGTGCTAGTGGTTTGGGCCTTGGACAGAGAAACTATGGCTACACCTTC. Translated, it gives CASGLGLGQRNYGYTF.

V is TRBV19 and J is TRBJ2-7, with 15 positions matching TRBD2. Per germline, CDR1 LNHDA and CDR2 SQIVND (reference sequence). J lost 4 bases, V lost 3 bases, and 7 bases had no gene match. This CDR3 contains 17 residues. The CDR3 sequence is CASSMRGLAGGRYEQYF. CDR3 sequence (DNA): TGTGCCAGTAGTATGAGGGGACTAGCGGGAGGTCGGTACGAGCAGTACTTC.

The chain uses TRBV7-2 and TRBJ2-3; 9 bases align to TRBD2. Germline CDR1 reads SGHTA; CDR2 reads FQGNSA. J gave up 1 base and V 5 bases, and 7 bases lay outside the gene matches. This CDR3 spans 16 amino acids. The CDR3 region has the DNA TGTGCCAGCAGCCTAACCGGGACTAGCCGCACAGATACGCAGTATTTT. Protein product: CASSLTGTSRTDTQYF.

The CDR3 DNA is TGTGCCAGCAGCTTGGGTCTGGGACTAGCGGCCTCCGCTCCCGGGGAGCTGTTTTTT. Translated, it gives CASSLGLGLAASAPGELFF. This chain connects TRBV5-4 to TRBJ2-2, with 11 bases aligning to TRBD2. The V segment lost 0 bases and the J segment 6 bases; nucleotides outside the gene matches: 13. CDR1 SGHNT and CDR2 YYREEE come from the germline V gene (reference sequence). The CDR3 loop spans 19 amino acids.

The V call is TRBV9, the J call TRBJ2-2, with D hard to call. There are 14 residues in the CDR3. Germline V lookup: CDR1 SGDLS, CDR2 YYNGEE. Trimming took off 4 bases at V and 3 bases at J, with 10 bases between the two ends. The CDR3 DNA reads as TGTGCCAGCAGCATTCTAGGATACACCGGGGAGCTGTTTTTT. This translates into CASSILGYTGELFF.

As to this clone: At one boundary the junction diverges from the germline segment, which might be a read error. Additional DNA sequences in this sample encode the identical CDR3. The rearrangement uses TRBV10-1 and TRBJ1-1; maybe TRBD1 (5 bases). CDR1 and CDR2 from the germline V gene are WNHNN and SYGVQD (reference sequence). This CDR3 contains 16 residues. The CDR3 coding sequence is TGCGCCAGCTCGCGGGGGACGGGCCCGGCGGGCACTGAGGCTTTCTTT. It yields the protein CASSRGTGPAGTEAFF.

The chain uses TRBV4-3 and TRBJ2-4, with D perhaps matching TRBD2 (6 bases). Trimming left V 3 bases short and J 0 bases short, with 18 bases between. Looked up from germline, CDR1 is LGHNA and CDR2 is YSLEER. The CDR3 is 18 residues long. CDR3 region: CASSQVGLPVLAKNIQYF. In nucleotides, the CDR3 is TGCGCCAGCAGCCAGGTTGGACTACCCGTCCTAGCCAAAAACATTCAGTACTTC.

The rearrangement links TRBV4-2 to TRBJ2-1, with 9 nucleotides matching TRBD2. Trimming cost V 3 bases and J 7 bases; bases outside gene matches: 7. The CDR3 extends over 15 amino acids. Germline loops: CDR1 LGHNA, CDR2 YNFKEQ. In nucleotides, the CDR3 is TGTGCCAGCAGCCAGGATAGCGGGAGTTCTAATGAGCAGTTCTTC. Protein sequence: CASSQDSGSSNEQFF.

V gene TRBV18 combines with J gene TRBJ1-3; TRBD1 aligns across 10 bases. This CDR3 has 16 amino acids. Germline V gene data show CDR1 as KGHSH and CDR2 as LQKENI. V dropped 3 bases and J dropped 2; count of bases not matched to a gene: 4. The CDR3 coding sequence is TGTGCCAGCTCACCTGACAGGGGGCGCGCTGGAAACACCATATATTTT. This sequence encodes CASSPDRGRAGNTIYF.

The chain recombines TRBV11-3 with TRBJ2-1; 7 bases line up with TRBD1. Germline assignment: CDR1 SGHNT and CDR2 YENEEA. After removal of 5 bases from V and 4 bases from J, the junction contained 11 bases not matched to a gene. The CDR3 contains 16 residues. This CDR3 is CASSQGDRLYYNEQFF. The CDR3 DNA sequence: TGTGCCAGCAGCCAAGGGGACAGATTATATTACAATGAGCAGTTCTTC.

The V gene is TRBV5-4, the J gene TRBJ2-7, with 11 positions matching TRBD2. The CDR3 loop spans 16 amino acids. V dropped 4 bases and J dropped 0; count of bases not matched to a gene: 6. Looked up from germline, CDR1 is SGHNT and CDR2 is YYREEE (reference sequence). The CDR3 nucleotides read TGTGCCAGCAGCCCGGGACTAGCGGAGAGCTCCTACGAGCAGTACTTC. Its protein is CASSPGLAESSYEQYF.